The clone carrying this TCR beta chain has a handful of counts. Its target is unknown. The junction had 4 bases not matched to a gene; V was cut back by 6 bases and J by 6 bases. The CDR3 length is 14 residues. TCRdb passed the PCR reads through MiXCR, listing each CDR3 protein once. The table lists some 40,000 distinct CDR3 sequences, around a sixth of them singletons. This record belongs to a study of molecular identifiers for immune sequencing clone quantification. Study-level findings and limits: Whereas naive cells kept under 1% of molecules in clones above 20 RNA copies, such clones held over 97% in effectors.

Input material: naive CD8+ T cells from blood, with Jurkat cell RNA spiked in. The subset was: FACS-sorted CD8+CD4-CCR7+CD45RA+ naive T cells. V usage is TRBV23-1 and J usage is TRBJ2-3, with TRBD2 matching over 12 bases. TRBV23-1 carries the ORF label, with uncertain function. The receptor was derived from a human donor in good health. Some libraries in this study had Jurkat cell RNA spiked in. The DNA for the CDR3 is TGCGCCAGCAGGGGACTAGCGGGTGTGGATACGCAGTATTTT. Protein sequence: CASRGLAGVDTQYF.